This T cell receptor (beta chain) was sequenced during a study of blood T cell repertoires in COVID-19. Study as a whole: T cells, B-cell-depleted T cells, or PBMCs provided the cDNA or gDNA that served as material.

Method: immunoSEQ multiplex PCR; TCRdb's copy keeps in-frame clones and lacks some. The sample includes around 130,000 clones, roughly 79% of them seen just once. CDR1 is MNHEY and CDR2 is SVGEGT in the germline V gene. CDR3 length: 20 amino acids. Losses at the gene ends were 4 bases for V and 0 bases for J; bases not matched to a gene: 11. What was sequenced was peripheral blood. The V and J genes are TRBV6-2 or TRBV6-3 and TRBJ1-6; TRBD1 aligns across 11 bases. The receptor was derived from a man of 80 years or more with acute or convalescent COVID-19. CDR3: CASSSPDRGLRSSYNSPLHF. As DNA, the CDR3 is TGTGCCAGCAGTTCCCCGGACAGGGGGCTCCGAAGCTCCTATAATTCACCCCTCCACTTT.